The 15 T cell receptor beta chains below all came from one sample that was sequenced in a study of T-cell reconstitution after alpha-beta-depleted transplantation in children. The TCRbeta library was prepared with unique molecular identifiers. TCRdb itself ran the PCR reads through MiXCR, one entry per CDR3 protein. The top ten clones hold over 25% of a sample with about 980,000 distinct CDR3 sequences, 25% to 35% of them seen once. This material consisted of PBMCs, mostly from graft donor cells, taken 360 days after TCRalphabeta/CD19-depleted stem cell transplant. These TCRs come from a boy younger than two who had a stem cell transplant for SCID, so the T cells may come from the graft donor.

The chain joins TRBV5-1 to TRBJ1-1; D perhaps matches TRBD1 (5 bases). V was clipped by 2 bases and J by 3 bases, with 14 bases between them. Germline CDR1 reads SGHRS; CDR2 reads YFSETQ. The CDR3 length is 15 residues. The CDR3 bases are TGCGCCAGCAGCTTTGGACGGGCCAGGGACACTGAAGCTTTCTTT. Translation gives CASSFGRARDTEAFF.

The chain couples TRBV20-1 to TRBJ2-5; D is tentatively TRBD1 or TRBD2 (5 bases each). V lost 3 bases and J lost 2, with 19 bases in between. This CDR3 has 16 residues. Germline V CDR1 and CDR2: DFQATT, SNEGSKA (reference sequence). The CDR3 DNA follows: TGCAGTGCTAGGGTGTCGGGTCGAGGGGAACAAGAGACCCAGTACTTC. Translating gives CSARVSGRGEQETQYF.

There are a few counts of this clonotype. This sequence joins TRBV29-1 and TRBJ2-5; D gene uncertain. CDR1 is SQVTM and CDR2 is ANQGSEA in the germline V gene. Between the trimmed V and J ends, which lost 4 bases and 1 base, there was a span of 10 bases. CDR3 size: 13 residues. DNA of the CDR3: TGCAGCGTTGTGCGTAGGCTCCAAGAGACCCAGTACTTC. As protein: CSVVRRLQETQYF. Full variable domain (rest looked up from reference TRBV29-1 and TRBJ2-5): SAVISQKPSRDICQRGTSLTIQCQVDSQVTMMFWYRQQPGQSLTLIATANQGSEATYESGFVIDKFPISRPNLTFSTLTVSNMSPEDSSIYLCSVVRRLQETQYFGPGTRLLVL.

This clonotype was picked up a small number of times. The chain carries TRBV10-3 and TRBJ2-3; D possibly uses TRBD1 or TRBD2 (6 bases each). The CDR3 is 14 residues long. Germline CDR1 is ENHRY and CDR2 is SYGVKD. V dropped 4 bases and J dropped 0 bases, with 8 bases sitting between them. The CDR3 region has the DNA TGTGCCATCAGTGGGGGGGCTAGCACAGATACGCAGTATTTT. Amino acids: CAISGGASTDTQYF.

V gene TRBV29-1 combines with J gene TRBJ2-1, with TRBD1 as a possible D gene (7 bases). Trimming left V 6 bases short and J 4 bases short, with 13 bases between. From germline, CDR1 is SQVTM and CDR2 ANQGSEA. CDR3 length equals 13 residues. CDR3 nucleotides: TGCAGCGTAAACCAGGGGGGATACAATGAGCAGTTCTTC. It specifies CSVNQGGYNEQFF.

The chain joins TRBV12-3 or TRBV12-4 to TRBJ2-3; 7 bases align to TRBD1. The CDR3 length is 14 residues. Trimming at V came to 3 bases and at J to 4 bases, leaving 4 bases not matched to a gene. For the CDR3, the DNA is TGTGCCAGCAGTTTCGTCCAGGGGGCAGATACGCAGTATTTT. Amino acids: CASSFVQGADTQYF.

This sequence joins TRBV20-1 and TRBJ1-1; 9 bases match TRBD1. This CDR3 is 11 amino acids long. Looked up from germline, CDR1 is DFQATT and CDR2 is SNEGSKA (reference sequence). J was trimmed by 10 bases and V by 4 bases; bases with no gene match: 4. In nucleotides, the CDR3 is TGCAGTGCTAACCTGGACAGGGGAGCTTTCTTT. This sequence encodes CSANLDRGAFF.

The chain recombines TRBV5-1 with TRBJ1-2, with unresolved D. There are 14 residues in the CDR3. Trimming cost V 0 bases and J 4 bases, with 10 bases left between them. The germline gives CDR1 SGHRS, CDR2 YFSETQ. The CDR3 DNA is TGCGCCAGCAGCTTGGTCGTGGGGTCCTATGGCTACACCTTC. Translated: CASSLVVGSYGYTF. Combining the CDR3 with reference TRBV5-1 and TRBJ1-2 gives the whole variable domain KAGVTQTPRYLIKTRGQQVTLSCSPISGHRSVSWYQQTPGQGLQFLFEYFSETQRNKGNFPGRFSGRQFSNSRSEMNVSTLELGDSALYLCASSLVVGSYGYTFGSGTRLTVV.

CDR3 DNA: TGCGCCAGCAGCTTGGACCGTCACACCGGGGAGCTGTTTTTT. Translating it yields CASSLDRHTGELFF. The genes are TRBV5-1 and TRBJ2-2; D is uncertain. CDR1 is SGHRS, CDR2 YFSETQ, per germline. Trimming took 0 bases from V and 3 from J, leaving 6 bases between them. CDR3 length equals 14 residues.

The V gene is TRBV5-1, the J gene TRBJ2-3; the D call may be TRBD1 or TRBD2 (5 bases each). V lost 0 bases and J lost 2, with 13 bases in between. This CDR3 region has 16 residues. Germline CDR1 is SGHRS and CDR2 is YFSETQ. CDR3 amino acids: CASSLELGRITDTQYF. Written as DNA, the CDR3 is TGCGCCAGCAGCTTGGAATTGGGACGGATCACAGATACGCAGTATTTT. The full variable domain, in which reference TRBV5-1 and TRBJ2-3 provide the parts outside the CDR3, is KAGVTQTPRYLIKTRGQQVTLSCSPISGHRSVSWYQQTPGQGLQFLFEYFSETQRNKGNFPGRFSGRQFSNSRSEMNVSTLELGDSALYLCASSLELGRITDTQYFGPGTRLTVL.

The chain couples TRBV15 to TRBJ2-1, with D possibly TRBD1 on 6 matching bases. The CDR3 has 14 amino acids. V lost 4 bases and J lost 4, with 11 bases in between. Germline-derived CDR1 and CDR2 are LNHNV and YYDKDF (reference sequence). The CDR3 nucleotides read TGTGCCACCAGCACGGGACACTCTTACAATGAGCAGTTCTTC. It codes for CATSTGHSYNEQFF.

This clonotype was found a few times. The V and J genes are TRBV12-3 or TRBV12-4 and TRBJ1-1; tentatively, D is TRBD1 (5 bases). Trimming removed 5 bases from V and 6 bases from J, with 13 bases in between. The CDR3 totals 13 residues. For the CDR3, the DNA is TGTGCCAGCAGTGGGGGGTTAATCCCTGAAGCTTTCTTT. Translating gives CASSGGLIPEAFF.

This chain uses TRBV11-2 with TRBJ2-1, with 7 bases fitting TRBD2. The CDR3 is 16 residues long. Germline CDR1 reads SGHAT; CDR2 reads FQNNGV. The trim removed 1 base at V and 5 bases at J, leaving 8 bases unmatched. The CDR3 DNA sequence: TGTGCCAGCAGCTTAGGCGGGGGAGAGTCCCACAATGAGCAGTTCTTC. Its protein product is CASSLGGGESHNEQFF.

This clonotype was seen only once. The J gene is TRBJ1-2, the V gene TRBV5-1; D call uncertain. Germline CDR1 reads SGHRS; CDR2 reads YFSETQ. The V end lost 5 bases, the J end lost 4 bases, and 24 bases lay between the germline ends. The CDR3 has 17 amino acids. CDR3: CASSNMVRAGYGYGYTF. The CDR3, as DNA: TGCGCCAGCAGTAATATGGTTCGCGCCGGCTATGGCTATGGCTACACCTTC.

The gene calls are TRBV5-1 and TRBJ1-1, with no clear D. V lost 1 base, J lost 3 bases, and 13 bases lay in between. This CDR3 is 15 amino acids long. The V gene's germline CDR1 is SGHRS and CDR2 YFSETQ. This CDR3 is CASSLPGWGDTEAFF. CDR3 in DNA: TGCGCCAGCAGCTTGCCGGGCTGGGGTGACACTGAAGCTTTCTTT.